This T cell receptor (beta chain) was sequenced in a study of blood T cell repertoires in COVID-19. About the study: PBMCs, B-cell-depleted T cells, or T cells provided the cDNA or gDNA that made up the material.

Cohort assignment relied on participant-reported clinical history. The V end was cut by 1 base, the J end by 6 bases, with 16 bases between. The germline gives CDR1 MGHRA, CDR2 YSYEKL. This CDR3 region has 16 residues. In the original workflow: How many nucleated cells were present was estimated from reference gene primer amplification. TCRdb's table, derived via immunoSEQ multiplex PCR, lists solely in-frame clones and lacks some. V, J and clone size are those of that table, while D and trimming were read from the DNA. The table records some 270,000 clones, about 91% of them present only once. V and J are TRBV4-1 and TRBJ2-4; D is perhaps TRBD2 (7 bases). The receptor comes from a man aged 35 to 55 who had been exposed to COVID-19. The sample comprised PBMCs or T cells enriched from blood (not recorded which). CDR3 sequence (DNA): TGCGCCAGCAGCCAAGGGGGCGGGGGCAGGGGAAACATTCAGTACTTC. Translated, it gives CASSQGGGGRGNIQYF.